Below, one T cell receptor (beta chain) is given with its context. Its antigen specificity is not known. No much larger clone is present one base from it, and per-base qualities are unavailable. The sample originates from a study of human T cells and chemical hapten exposure (dated by TCRdb to the early 2020s). Concerning the study at large: For sensitization, 2% DPC in acetone was applied to a roughly 2 cm by roughly 2 cm area of upper inner arm skin. Throughout the approximately 26-week study period, patients were also given weekly therapeutic DPC doses on the scalp. Patch tests used Finn chambers with 0.01% DPC on the upper back, scored after 6 days by International Contact Dermatitis Research Group standards. Most of the patients in the cohort were female, and the cohort covered alopecia areata with under or over 50% scalp involvement, alopecia totalis and alopecia universalis. The libraries were sequenced as a pool, and the TCR yield per sample differed mostly because of small variations in library volumes within the pool. This study followed changes in the peripheral blood TCR repertoire in vivo during primary and secondary sensitization of alopecia patients to the hapten diphenylcyclopropenone (DPC). Blood was sampled from patients pre-sensitization (week 0) and at 2, 6 and about 24 weeks after DPC sensitization. Approximately 28 alopecia patients provided blood for TCR sequencing at one to four time points (pre-sensitization, 2, 6 and 24 weeks).

Receptor amplification or capture employed RACE. For sequencing, a NextSeq 500 was employed. During library preparation, unique molecular identifiers were attached to individual cDNA molecules so that TCRs could be counted quantitatively and reproducibly. Both TCR alpha and TCR beta chains were sequenced from each blood RNA sample. From the authors' description of their analysis: Samples had a median of about 96,000 TCRs, with a range from roughly 23,224 to 700,000. V, J and CDR3 annotation of the TCR reads was performed with the Decombinator software suite. For the PS versus PT1 abundance plots, all samples were subsampled to the same number of TCRs (28,000). TCRs were defined as expanded if absent before sensitization and observed at least eight times at the 2-week time point. The public sequencing data were trimmed at Q25 with fastp and processed into clonotypes with MiXCR by TCRdb, which kept only in-frame beta chains. For every CDR3 protein sequence, its rows merge into one entry that carries the most common genes and DNA. TCRdb assigned the V and J calls; the authors' analysis was not used. The sample includes roughly 110,000 distinct CDR3 sequences, with 10% to 15% observed a single time. The top ten clones comprise 1.6% of the sample.

What this sample's time point label stands for: pre-sensitization, week 0. The treatment or condition label of this sample denotes: therapeutic diphenylcyclopropenone sensitization with weekly scalp DPC. Blood at each patch-test visit was drawn before the patch test was applied. Patients were considered eligible if aged 18 to 70, diagnosed with alopecia and deemed suitable for DPC therapy, and patients were excluded if pregnant. Total RNA was extracted from unfractionated whole blood that had been collected in Tempus Blood RNA tubes. Here is what the overall study found, with its caveats: A positive correlation was found between the number of PT1 expanded TCRs and patch test score, with significance reached at thresholds 8, 16 and 32 but not 4. Repeated subsampling changed both the strength of the expansion versus patch-test correlation and the threshold at which the correlation became significant. DPC sensitization did not change how many TCRs were above 1 in 1000 frequency, and no evidence was found of alterations in global repertoire structure. Significantly more large CDR3 similarity clusters were formed by expanded TCRs than by pre-sensitization or healthy control sets, consistent with antigen-driven responses. Because every patient had alopecia, a presumed autoimmune disease, the patients' immune response might differ from that of healthy individuals.

This sample comprised whole blood, obtained in connection with sensitization to the hapten diphenylcyclopropenone (DPC). The source is a woman aged 45-65 years with alopecia areata. Some clones in this sample may be carry-over from other donors' samples.

The CDR3 loop reads CSAHSGLNTGELFF. The DNA sequence is TGCAGTGCCCATAGCGGGCTAAACACCGGGGAGCTGTTTTTT. The rearranged segments are TRBV20-1 and TRBJ2-2; TRBD2 agrees with 7 junctional bases. The germline V gene (reference sequence) yields DFQATT for CDR1 and SNEGSKA for CDR2. Taken from cysteine to phenylalanine, the CDR3 has 14 residues. The DNA shown is the 42-base CDR3, in frame from base 1. Trimming removed 6 bases from V and 2 bases from J; the gene matches leave 6 bases unexplained.